This T cell receptor (beta chain) was recorded in a study of radiation and T cells in renal cell carcinoma. Sequenced by immunoSEQ multiplex PCR; TCRdb stores in-frame clones only, minus some. Among around 130,000 clones listed, around 90% were seen once. Germline CDR1 is LGHNA and CDR2 is YNFKEQ. The junction had 6 bases not matched to a gene; V was cut back by 0 bases and J by 3 bases. The CDR3 has 17 residues. The sample's time point: blood 2 weeks post-SBRT. This sample's treatment: 15 Gy SBRT to primary tumor, nephrectomy 4 weeks later. The chain carries TRBV4-2 and TRBJ1-3; TRBD1 agrees at 9 bases. Sequencing was performed on blood, taken from a patient whose treatment included radiotherapy and nephrectomy. The sequence was obtained from a woman aged 70-85 years with renal cell carcinoma. Here the CDR3 reads CASSQDVDRGGGNTIYF. CDR3 nucleotides: TGTGCCAGCAGCCAAGACGTGGACAGGGGTGGTGGAAACACCATATATTTT.